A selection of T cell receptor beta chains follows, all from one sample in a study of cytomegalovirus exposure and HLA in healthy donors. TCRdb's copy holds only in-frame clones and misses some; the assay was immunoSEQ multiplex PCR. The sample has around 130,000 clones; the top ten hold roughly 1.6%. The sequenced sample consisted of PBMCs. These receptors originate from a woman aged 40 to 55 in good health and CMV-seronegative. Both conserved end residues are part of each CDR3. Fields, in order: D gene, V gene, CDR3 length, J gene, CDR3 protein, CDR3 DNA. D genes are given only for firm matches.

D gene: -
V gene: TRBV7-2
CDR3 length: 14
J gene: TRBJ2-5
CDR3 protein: CASSALQGRETQYF
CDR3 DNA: TGTGCCAGCAGCGCCCTACAGGGCCGAGAGACCCAGTACTTC

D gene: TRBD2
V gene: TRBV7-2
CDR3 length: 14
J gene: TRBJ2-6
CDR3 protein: CASGRGDGANVLTF
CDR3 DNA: TGTGCCAGCGGGCGGGGGGACGGGGCCAACGTCCTGACTTTC

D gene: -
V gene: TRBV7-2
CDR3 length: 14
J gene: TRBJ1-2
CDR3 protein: CASSSISPNYGYTF
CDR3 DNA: TGTGCCAGCAGCTCCATTTCCCCTAACTATGGCTACACCTTC

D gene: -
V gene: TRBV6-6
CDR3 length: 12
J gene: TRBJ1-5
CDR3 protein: CASSRGNQPQHF
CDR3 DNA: TGTGCCAGCAGTAGGGGAAATCAGCCCCAGCATTTT

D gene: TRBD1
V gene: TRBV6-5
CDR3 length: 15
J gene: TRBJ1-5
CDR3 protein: CASSPGTGGNQPQHF
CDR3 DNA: TGTGCCAGCAGTCCCGGGACAGGGGGAAATCAGCCCCAGCATTTT

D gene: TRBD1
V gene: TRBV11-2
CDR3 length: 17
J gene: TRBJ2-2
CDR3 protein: CASSIRPGQGFTGELFF
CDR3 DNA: TGTGCCAGCAGCATTAGACCGGGACAGGGTTTCACCGGGGAGCTGTTTTTT

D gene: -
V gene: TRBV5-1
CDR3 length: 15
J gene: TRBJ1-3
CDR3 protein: CASSLIGALGNTIYF
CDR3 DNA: TGCGCCAGCAGCTTGATTGGGGCCCTGGGAAACACCATATATTTT

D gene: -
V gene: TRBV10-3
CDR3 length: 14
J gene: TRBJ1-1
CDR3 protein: CAIRTGTPNTEAFF
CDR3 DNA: TGTGCCATCCGAACCGGGACACCGAACACTGAAGCTTTCTTT

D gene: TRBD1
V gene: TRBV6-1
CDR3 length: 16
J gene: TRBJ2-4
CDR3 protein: CASSEEEGQGGNIQYF
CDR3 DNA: TGTGCCAGCAGTGAAGAAGAGGGACAGGGCGGAAACATTCAGTACTTC

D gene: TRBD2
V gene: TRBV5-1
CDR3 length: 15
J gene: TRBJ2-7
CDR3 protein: CASSLAGGIAYEQYF
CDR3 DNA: TGCGCCAGCAGCCTAGCGGGGGGCATCGCCTACGAGCAGTACTTC

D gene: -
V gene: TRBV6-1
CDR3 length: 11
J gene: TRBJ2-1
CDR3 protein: CASSHAERQFF
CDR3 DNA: TGTGCCAGCTCGCATGCGGAGAGGCAGTTCTTC

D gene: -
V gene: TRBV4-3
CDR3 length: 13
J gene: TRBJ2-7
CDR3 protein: CASSQGLPYEQYF
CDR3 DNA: TGCGCCAGCAGCCAAGGACTGCCCTACGAGCAGTACTTC

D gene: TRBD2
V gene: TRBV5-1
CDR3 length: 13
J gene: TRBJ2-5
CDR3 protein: CASSLAGRETQYF
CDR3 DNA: TGCGCCAGCAGCTTGGCCGGGAGGGAGACCCAGTACTTC

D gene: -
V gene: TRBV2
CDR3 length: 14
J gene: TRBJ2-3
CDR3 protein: CASSEQASTDTQYF
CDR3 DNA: TGTGCCAGCAGTGAACAGGCTAGCACAGATACGCAGTATTTT

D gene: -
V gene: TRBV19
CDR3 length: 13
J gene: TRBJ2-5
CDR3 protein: CASSISSQETQYF
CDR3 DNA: TGTGCCAGTAGTATCTCCAGTCAAGAGACCCAGTACTTC

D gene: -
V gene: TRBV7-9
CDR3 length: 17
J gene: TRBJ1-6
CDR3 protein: CASSLSLRDYDNSPLHF
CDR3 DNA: TGTGCCAGCAGCTTAAGTCTCCGGGACTACGATAATTCACCCCTCCACTTT

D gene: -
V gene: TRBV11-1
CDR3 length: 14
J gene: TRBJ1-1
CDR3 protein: CASSLGPRNTEAFF
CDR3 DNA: TGTGCCAGCAGCTTAGGGCCCCGAAACACTGAAGCTTTCTTT

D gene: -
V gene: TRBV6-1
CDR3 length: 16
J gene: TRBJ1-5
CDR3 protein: CASSERIRQGNQPQHF
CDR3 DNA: TGTGCCAGCAGTGAACGTATACGGCAGGGCAACCAGCCCCAGCATTTT

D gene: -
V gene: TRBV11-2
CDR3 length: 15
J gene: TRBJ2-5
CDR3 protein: CASRPLRGNQETQYF
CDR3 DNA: TGTGCCAGCAGACCACTACGGGGGAATCAAGAGACCCAGTACTTC

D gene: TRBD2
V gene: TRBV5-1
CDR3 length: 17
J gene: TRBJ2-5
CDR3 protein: CASSLGLAGGFQETQYF
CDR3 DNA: TGCGCCAGCAGCTTGGGACTAGCGGGGGGGTTCCAAGAGACCCAGTACTTC

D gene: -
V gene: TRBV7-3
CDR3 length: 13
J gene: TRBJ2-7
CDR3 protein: CASSLTQWHEQYF
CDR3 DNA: TGTGCCAGCAGCTTAACGCAATGGCACGAGCAGTACTTC

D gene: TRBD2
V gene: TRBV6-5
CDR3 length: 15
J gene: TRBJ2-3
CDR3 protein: CASRQQRGSTDTQYF
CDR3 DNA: TGTGCCAGCAGGCAACAGCGGGGCAGCACAGATACGCAGTATTTT

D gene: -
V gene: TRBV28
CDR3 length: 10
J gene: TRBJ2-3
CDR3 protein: CASSLNTQYF
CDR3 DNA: TGTGCCAGCAGTCTAAATACGCAGTATTTT

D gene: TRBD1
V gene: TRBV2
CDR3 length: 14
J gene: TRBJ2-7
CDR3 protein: CASTPAQGNDEQYF
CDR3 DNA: TGTGCCAGCACTCCTGCACAGGGGAACGACGAGCAGTACTTC

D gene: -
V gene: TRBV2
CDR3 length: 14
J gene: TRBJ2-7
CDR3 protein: CASRKGGGPYEQYF
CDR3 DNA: TGTGCCAGCAGGAAAGGGGGGGGGCCCTACGAGCAGTACTTC

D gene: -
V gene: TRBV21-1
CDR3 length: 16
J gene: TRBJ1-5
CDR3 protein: CASRGTGYIANQPQHF
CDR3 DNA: TGTGCCAGCCGGGGGACAGGATATATAGCAAATCAGCCCCAGCATTTT

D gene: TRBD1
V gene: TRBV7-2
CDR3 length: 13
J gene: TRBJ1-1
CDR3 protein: CASTVTGGTEAFF
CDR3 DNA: TGTGCCAGCACCGTCACAGGGGGCACTGAAGCTTTCTTT